This T cell receptor beta chain was obtained from a study of blood T cell repertoires in COVID-19. This CDR3 is built from 13 residues. Germline V CDR1 and CDR2: SGHTA, FQGNSA. Trimming took 6 bases from V and 6 from J; bases not matched to a gene: 7. Data came from immunoSEQ multiplex PCR; TCRdb stores just in-frame clones and leaves some out. The data contain 200,000 to 250,000 clones, roughly 84% of them singletons. This sequence originates from a woman between 55 and 75 years old with acute or convalescent COVID-19. Specimen: peripheral blood. The chain carries TRBV7-2 and TRBJ1-2, with 7 nucleotides matching TRBD1. The DNA of the CDR3 is TGTGCCAGCAGGGTAGCAGGGGGAAATGGCTACACCTTC. As protein: CASRVAGGNGYTF. The whole variable domain, remainder taken from reference TRBV7-2 and TRBJ1-2, is GAGVSQSPSNKVTEKGKDVELRCDPISGHTALYWYRQSLGQGLEFLIYFQGNSAPDKSGLPSDRFSAERTGGSVSTLTIQRTQQEDSAVYLCASRVAGGNGYTFGSGTRLTVV.